This T cell receptor (beta chain) was recovered during a study of blood T cell repertoires in COVID-19. Turning to the study itself: Acute and convalescent COVID-19 specimens originated in the United States, Italy and Spain. PBMCs, B-cell-depleted T cells, or T cells were the source of the cDNA or gDNA that made up the material.

Authors' methods: For nucleated cells, counts were estimated from reference gene primer amplification. The table came from immunoSEQ multiplex PCR; TCRdb's copy has only in-frame clones and leaves some out. V, J and clone size are those of that table, while D and trimming were read from the DNA. The data contain some 100,000 clones, more than 65% of them singletons. Sequencing was done on a sample of peripheral blood. This clonotype was obtained from a woman of 80 years or more with active or convalescent COVID-19.

CDR3 amino acids: CASSLPGQHYGYTF. The CDR3 nucleotides are TGTGCCAGCAGTTTACCGGGACAGCACTATGGCTACACCTTC. The chain employs TRBV28 and TRBJ1-2; 7 bases map to TRBD1. In germline, CDR1 is MDHEN, CDR2 SYDVKM. The CDR3 spans 14 residues. V lost 2 bases and J lost 3; bases outside the gene matches: 3.